This is a list of T cell receptor beta chains from one sample in a study of T cells in Graves' hyperthyroidism and ophthalmopathy. TCRdb re-called the multiplex PCR reads through MiXCR, storing one row per CDR3 protein. Of a few hundred thousand distinct CDR3 sequences detected, approximately 17% appear once; the ten largest clones hold 17%. Material: blood. The receptor source for this set is a woman younger than 30 with Graves' ophthalmopathy. Each CDR3 is given with its conserved first and last residue. D genes are given only for firm matches. Size is omitted from some rows. Given values are once, few, many or a class for expanded clones.

CDR3: CASSPTRTGNTEAFF
DNA: TGTGCCAGCAGCCCAACTAGGACAGGGAACACTGAAGCTTTCTTT
V: TRBV7-9
J: TRBJ1-1
size: few
D: TRBD1

CDR3: CASRPFKGLSNQPQHF
DNA: TGTGCCAGCAGGCCCTTTAAGGGGCTTAGCAATCAGCCCCAGCATTTT
V: TRBV28
J: TRBJ1-5
size: NA
D: NA

CDR3: CSASPTMGETQYF
DNA: TGCAGTGCTAGCCCTACTATGGGGGAGACCCAGTACTTC
V: TRBV20-1
J: TRBJ2-5
size: many
D: NA

CDR3: CASSLGASGLNYGYTF
DNA: TGTGCCAGCAGTTTAGGGGCCTCAGGGCTTAACTATGGCTACACCTTC
V: TRBV27
J: TRBJ1-2
size: many
D: NA

CDR3: CASRLEANTGELFF
DNA: TGTGCCAGCAGGCTAGAAGCGAACACCGGGGAGCTGTTTTTT
V: TRBV6-4
J: TRBJ2-2
size: NA
D: NA

CDR3: CAWSNGNQEAQYF
DNA: TGTGCCTGGAGTAACGGGAATCAAGAGGCCCAGTACTTC
V: TRBV30
J: TRBJ2-5
size: NA
D: NA

CDR3: CASGGTGNYGYTF
DNA: TGTGCCAGCGGAGGGACAGGGAACTATGGCTACACCTTC
V: TRBV28
J: TRBJ1-2
size: many
D: TRBD1

CDR3: CASSVSGNTIYF
DNA: TGTGCCAGCAGTGTCTCTGGAAACACCATATATTTT
V: TRBV6-2/TRBV6-3
J: TRBJ1-3
size: few
D: NA

CDR3: CASSLGTSIVYEQYF
DNA: TGTGCCAGCAGTCTCGGGACATCGATAGTCTACGAGCAGTACTTC
V: TRBV12-3/TRBV12-4
J: TRBJ2-7
size: once
D: NA

CDR3: CASSAPGRTNEKLFF
DNA: TGTGCCAGCAGTGCCCCGGGAAGAACTAATGAAAAACTGTTTTTT
V: TRBV28
J: TRBJ1-4
size: few
D: NA

CDR3: CSATAGVFRANQPQHF
DNA: TGCAGTGCTACCGCAGGGGTGTTCCGGGCTAACCAGCCCCAGCATTTT
V: TRBV20-1
J: TRBJ1-5
size: NA
D: NA

CDR3: CAISESGGETQYF
DNA: TGTGCCATCAGTGAGTCGGGGGGAGAGACCCAGTACTTC
V: TRBV10-3
J: TRBJ2-5
size: many
D: NA

CDR3: CASSLSGEESPLHF
DNA: TGTGCCAGCAGTTTATCAGGGGAGGAGTCACCCCTCCACTTT
V: TRBV27
J: TRBJ1-6
size: NA
D: NA

CDR3: CASKRGGGNNEQFF
DNA: TGTGCCAGCAAGCGGGGAGGTGGCAACAATGAGCAGTTCTTC
V: TRBV6-2/TRBV6-3
J: TRBJ2-1
size: NA
D: TRBD2

CDR3: CASTGGQTANYGYTF
DNA: TGTGCCAGCACGGGTGGGCAAACTGCTAACTATGGCTACACCTTC
V: TRBV28
J: TRBJ1-2
size: many
D: NA

CDR3: CASSWDRGHNEQYF
DNA: TGTGCCAGCAGTTGGGACAGGGGGCATAACGAGCAGTACTTC
V: TRBV27
J: TRBJ2-7
size: NA
D: TRBD1

CDR3: CASGLGQGHGYTF
DNA: TGTGCTAGTGGTTTGGGACAGGGGCATGGCTACACCTTC
V: TRBV12-5
J: TRBJ1-2
size: NA
D: TRBD1